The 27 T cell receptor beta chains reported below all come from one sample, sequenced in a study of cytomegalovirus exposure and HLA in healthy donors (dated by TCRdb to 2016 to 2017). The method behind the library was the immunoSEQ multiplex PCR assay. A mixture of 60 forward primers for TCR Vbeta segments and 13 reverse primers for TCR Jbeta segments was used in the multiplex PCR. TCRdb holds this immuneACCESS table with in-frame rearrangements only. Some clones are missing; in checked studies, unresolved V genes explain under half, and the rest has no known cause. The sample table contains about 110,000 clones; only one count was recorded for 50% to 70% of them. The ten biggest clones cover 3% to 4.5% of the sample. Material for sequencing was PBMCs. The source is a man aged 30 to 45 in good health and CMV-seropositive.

The CDR3 bases are TGTGCCATCAGTGAGTTGGGAGGGAAAAATCAGCCCCAGCATTTT. Amino acids: CAISELGGKNQPQHF. The rearrangement links TRBV10-3 to TRBJ1-5; D uncertain. The germline V gene encodes CDR1 ENHRY and CDR2 SYGVKD. This CDR3 is built from 15 residues. The V gene lost 1 base and the J gene lost 4 bases, with 11 bases spanning the gap.

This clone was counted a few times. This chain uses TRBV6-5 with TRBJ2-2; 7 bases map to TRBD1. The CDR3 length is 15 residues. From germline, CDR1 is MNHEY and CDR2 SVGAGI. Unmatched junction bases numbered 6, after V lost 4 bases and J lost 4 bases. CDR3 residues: CASSSQGVGTGELFF. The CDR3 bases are TGTGCCAGCAGTTCCCAGGGGGTTGGCACCGGGGAGCTGTTTTTT.

The CDR3 DNA reads TGTGCCAGTAAGAGCACCGTGAGCACTGAAGCTTTCTTT. Translated, it gives CASKSTVSTEAFF. The rearrangement links TRBV19 to TRBJ1-1; D unclear. Looked up from germline, CDR1 is LNHDA and CDR2 is SQIVND (reference sequence). Trimming removed 7 bases at V and 4 bases at J, with 13 bases between. The CDR3 extends over 13 amino acids.

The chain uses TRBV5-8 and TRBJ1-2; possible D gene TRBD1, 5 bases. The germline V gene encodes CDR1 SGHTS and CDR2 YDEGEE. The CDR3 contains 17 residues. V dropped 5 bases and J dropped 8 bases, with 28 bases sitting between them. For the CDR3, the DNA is TGTGCCAGCAGTTTCCTGCAGGCAGGGAATCGCGGTGCCGGCTACACCTTC. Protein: CASSFLQAGNRGAGYTF.

CDR3: CASSARDRGPDGYTF. The CDR3 bases are TGTGCCAGCAGCGCCCGGGACAGGGGGCCGGATGGCTACACCTTC. This sequence joins TRBV9 and TRBJ1-2, with 12 bases identical to TRBD1. Germline V lookup: CDR1 SGDLS, CDR2 YYNGEE. The CDR3 runs 15 residues. V lost 3 bases and J lost 6; bases outside the gene matches: 6.

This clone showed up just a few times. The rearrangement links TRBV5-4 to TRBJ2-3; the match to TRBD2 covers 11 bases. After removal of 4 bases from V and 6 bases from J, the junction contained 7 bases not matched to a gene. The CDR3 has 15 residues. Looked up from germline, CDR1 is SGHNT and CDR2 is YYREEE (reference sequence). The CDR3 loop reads CASSRVAGGPDTQYF. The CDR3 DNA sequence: TGTGCCAGCAGCCGTGTAGCGGGGGGGCCGGATACGCAGTATTTT.

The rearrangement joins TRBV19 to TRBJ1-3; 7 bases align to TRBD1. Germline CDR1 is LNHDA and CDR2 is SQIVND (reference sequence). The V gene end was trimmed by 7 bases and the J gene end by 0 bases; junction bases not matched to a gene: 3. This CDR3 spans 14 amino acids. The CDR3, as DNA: TGTGCCAGTAACAGACAGGGCTCTGGAAACACCATATATTTT. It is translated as CASNRQGSGNTIYF.

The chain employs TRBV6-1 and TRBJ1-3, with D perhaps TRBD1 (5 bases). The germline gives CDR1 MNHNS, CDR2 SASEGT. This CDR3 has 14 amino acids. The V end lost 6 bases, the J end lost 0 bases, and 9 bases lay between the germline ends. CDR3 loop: CASRQEYSGNTIYF. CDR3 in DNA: TGTGCCAGCAGACAGGAATACTCTGGAAACACCATATATTTT.

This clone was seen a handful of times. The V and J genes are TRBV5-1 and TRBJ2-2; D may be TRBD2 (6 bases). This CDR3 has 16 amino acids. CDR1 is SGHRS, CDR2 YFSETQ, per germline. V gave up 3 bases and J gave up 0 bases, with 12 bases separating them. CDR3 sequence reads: CASSSPRGANTGELFF. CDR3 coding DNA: TGCGCCAGCAGCTCTCCCCGCGGGGCGAACACCGGGGAGCTGTTTTTT.

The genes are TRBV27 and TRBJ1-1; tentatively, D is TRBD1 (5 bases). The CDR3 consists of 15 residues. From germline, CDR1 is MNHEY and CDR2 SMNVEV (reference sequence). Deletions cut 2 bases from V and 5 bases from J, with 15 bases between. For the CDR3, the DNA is TGTGCCAGCAGTTTACTTACAGGCCGAGGTACTGAAGCTTTCTTT. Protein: CASSLLTGRGTEAFF.

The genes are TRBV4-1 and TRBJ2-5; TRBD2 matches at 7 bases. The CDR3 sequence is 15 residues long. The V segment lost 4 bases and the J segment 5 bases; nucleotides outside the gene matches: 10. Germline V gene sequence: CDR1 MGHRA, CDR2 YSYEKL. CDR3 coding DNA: TGCGCCAGCAGCCGGGACCCGGGACTAAGGGAGACCCAGTACTTC. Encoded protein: CASSRDPGLRETQYF.

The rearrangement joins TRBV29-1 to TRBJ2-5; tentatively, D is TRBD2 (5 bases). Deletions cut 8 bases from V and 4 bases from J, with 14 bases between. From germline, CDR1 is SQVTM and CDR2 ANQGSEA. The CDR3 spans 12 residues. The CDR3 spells CSYSVGGETQYF. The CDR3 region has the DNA TGCAGCTACAGCGTTGGAGGAGAGACCCAGTACTTC. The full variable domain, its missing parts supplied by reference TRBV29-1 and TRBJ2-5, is SAVISQKPSRDICQRGTSLTIQCQVDSQVTMMFWYRQQPGQSLTLIATANQGSEATYESGFVIDKFPISRPNLTFSTLTVSNMSPEDSSIYLCSYSVGGETQYFGPGTRLLVL.

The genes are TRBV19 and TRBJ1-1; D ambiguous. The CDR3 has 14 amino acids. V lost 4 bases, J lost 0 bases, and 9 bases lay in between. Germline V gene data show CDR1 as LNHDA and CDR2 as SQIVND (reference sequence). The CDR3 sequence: CASSSDIMNTEAFF. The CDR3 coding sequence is TGTGCCAGTAGTAGCGACATCATGAACACTGAAGCTTTCTTT.

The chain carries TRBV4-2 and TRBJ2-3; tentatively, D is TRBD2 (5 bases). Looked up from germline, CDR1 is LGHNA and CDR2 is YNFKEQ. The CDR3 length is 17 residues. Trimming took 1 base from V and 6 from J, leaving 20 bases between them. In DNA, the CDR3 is TGTGCCAGCAGCCAAGTTTTTCTTACTGACGGGGTGGATACGCAGTATTTT. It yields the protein CASSQVFLTDGVDTQYF.

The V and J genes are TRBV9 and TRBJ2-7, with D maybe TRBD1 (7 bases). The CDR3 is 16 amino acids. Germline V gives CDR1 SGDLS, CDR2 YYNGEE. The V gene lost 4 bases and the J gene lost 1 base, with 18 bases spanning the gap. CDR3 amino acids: CASSPNSQGGSYEQYF. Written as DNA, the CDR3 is TGTGCCAGCAGCCCGAATTCCCAGGGGGGTTCCTACGAGCAGTACTTC.

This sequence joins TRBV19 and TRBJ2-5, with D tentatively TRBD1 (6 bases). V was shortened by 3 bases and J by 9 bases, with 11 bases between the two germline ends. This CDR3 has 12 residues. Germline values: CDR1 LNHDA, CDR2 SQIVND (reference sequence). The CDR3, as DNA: TGTGCCAGTAGTATGATCACAGGGCCCCAGTACTTC. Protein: CASSMITGPQYF.

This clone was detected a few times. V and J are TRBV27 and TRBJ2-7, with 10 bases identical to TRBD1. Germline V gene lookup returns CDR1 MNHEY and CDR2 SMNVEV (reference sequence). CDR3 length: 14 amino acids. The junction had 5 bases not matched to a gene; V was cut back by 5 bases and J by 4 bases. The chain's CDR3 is CASSRRDRGYEQYF. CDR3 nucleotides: TGTGCCAGCAGTCGCCGGGACAGGGGTTACGAGCAGTACTTC.

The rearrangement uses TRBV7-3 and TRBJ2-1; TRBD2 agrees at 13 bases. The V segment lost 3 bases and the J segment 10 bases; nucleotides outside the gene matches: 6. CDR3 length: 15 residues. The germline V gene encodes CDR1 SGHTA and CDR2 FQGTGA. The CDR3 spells CASSLGLAGTREQFF. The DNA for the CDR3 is TGTGCCAGCAGCTTGGGACTAGCGGGGACACGGGAGCAGTTCTTC. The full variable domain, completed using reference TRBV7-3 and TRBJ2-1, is GAGVSQTPSNKVTEKGKYVELRCDPISGHTALYWYRQSLGQGPEFLIYFQGTGAADDSGLPNDRFFAVRPEGSVSTLKIQRTERGDSAVYLCASSLGLAGTREQFFGPGTRLTVL.

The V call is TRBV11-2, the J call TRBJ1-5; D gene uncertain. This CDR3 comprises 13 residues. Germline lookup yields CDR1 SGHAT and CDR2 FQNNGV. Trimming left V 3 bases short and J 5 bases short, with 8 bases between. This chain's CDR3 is CASSFGEHQPQHF. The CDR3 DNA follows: TGTGCCAGCAGCTTCGGGGAGCATCAGCCCCAGCATTTT.

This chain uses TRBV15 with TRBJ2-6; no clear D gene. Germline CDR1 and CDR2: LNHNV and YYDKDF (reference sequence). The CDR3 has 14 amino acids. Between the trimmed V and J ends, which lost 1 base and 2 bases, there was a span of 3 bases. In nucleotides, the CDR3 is TGTGCCACCAGCAGAGTCACTGGGGCCAACGTCCTGACTTTC. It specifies CATSRVTGANVLTF.

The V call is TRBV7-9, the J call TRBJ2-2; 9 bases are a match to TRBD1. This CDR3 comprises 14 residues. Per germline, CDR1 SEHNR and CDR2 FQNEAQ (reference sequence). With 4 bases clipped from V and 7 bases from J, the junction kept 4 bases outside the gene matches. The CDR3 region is CASSWGQGIGELFF. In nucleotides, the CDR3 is TGTGCCAGCAGCTGGGGACAGGGAATCGGGGAGCTGTTTTTT.

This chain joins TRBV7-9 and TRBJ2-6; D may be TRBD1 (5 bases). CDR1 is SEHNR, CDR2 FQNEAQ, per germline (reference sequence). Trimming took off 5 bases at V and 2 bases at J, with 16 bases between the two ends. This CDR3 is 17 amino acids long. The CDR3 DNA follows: TGTGCCAGCAGCACCAACCCAGGGAATGCTGGGGCCAACGTCCTGACTTTC. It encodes CASSTNPGNAGANVLTF. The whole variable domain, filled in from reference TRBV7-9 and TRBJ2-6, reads DTGVSQNPRHKITKRGQNVTFRCDPISEHNRLYWYRQTLGQGPEFLTYFQNEAQLEKSRLLSDRFSAERPKGSFSTLEIQRTEQGDSAMYLCASSTNPGNAGANVLTFGAGSRLTVL.

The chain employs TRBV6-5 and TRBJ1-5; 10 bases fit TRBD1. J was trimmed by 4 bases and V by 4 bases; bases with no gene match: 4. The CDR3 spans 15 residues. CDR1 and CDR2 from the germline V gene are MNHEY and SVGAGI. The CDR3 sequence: CASSLDRGQNQPQHF. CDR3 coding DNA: TGTGCCAGCAGTTTAGACAGGGGGCAGAATCAGCCCCAGCATTTT.

The CDR3, as DNA: TGTGCCAGCAGCTTAGATGCGGGGTTATACTACGAGCAGTACTTC. Translated: CASSLDAGLYYEQYF. The chain has TRBV11-2 and TRBJ2-7; D may be TRBD2 (6 bases). Trimming removed 0 bases at V and 3 bases at J, with 12 bases between. The CDR3 length is 15 residues. Germline V gives CDR1 SGHAT, CDR2 FQNNGV. The complete variable domain, with remaining parts taken from reference TRBV11-2 and TRBJ2-7, reads EAGVAQSPRYKIIEKRQSVAFWCNPISGHATLYWYQQILGQGPKLLIQFQNNGVVDDSQLPKDRFSAERLKGVDSTLKIQPAKLEDSAVYLCASSLDAGLYYEQYFGPGTRLTVT.

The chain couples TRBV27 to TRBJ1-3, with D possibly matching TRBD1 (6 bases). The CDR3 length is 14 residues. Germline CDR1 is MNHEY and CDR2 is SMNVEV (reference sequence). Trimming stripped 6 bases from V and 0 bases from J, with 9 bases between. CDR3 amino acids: CASRDSYSGNTIYF. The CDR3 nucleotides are TGTGCCAGCAGGGACAGCTACTCTGGAAACACCATATATTTT.

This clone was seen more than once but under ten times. The CDR3 region has the DNA TGTGCCAGCAGTTACGGGACAGGGGGCCACGAGCAGTACTTC. Protein sequence: CASSYGTGGHEQYF. The chain joins TRBV6-5 to TRBJ2-7, with 12 bases aligning to TRBD1. Germline values: CDR1 MNHEY, CDR2 SVGAGI. V shed 2 bases and J 5 bases; nucleotides not matched to a gene: 1. CDR3 size: 14 residues.

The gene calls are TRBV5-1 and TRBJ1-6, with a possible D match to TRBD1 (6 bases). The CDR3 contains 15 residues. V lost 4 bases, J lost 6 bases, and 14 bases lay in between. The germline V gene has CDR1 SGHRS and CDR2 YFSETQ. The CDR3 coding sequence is TGCGCCAGCAGCCCGCCGGGGGGCCGTAATTCACCCCTCCACTTT. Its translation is CASSPPGGRNSPLHF.